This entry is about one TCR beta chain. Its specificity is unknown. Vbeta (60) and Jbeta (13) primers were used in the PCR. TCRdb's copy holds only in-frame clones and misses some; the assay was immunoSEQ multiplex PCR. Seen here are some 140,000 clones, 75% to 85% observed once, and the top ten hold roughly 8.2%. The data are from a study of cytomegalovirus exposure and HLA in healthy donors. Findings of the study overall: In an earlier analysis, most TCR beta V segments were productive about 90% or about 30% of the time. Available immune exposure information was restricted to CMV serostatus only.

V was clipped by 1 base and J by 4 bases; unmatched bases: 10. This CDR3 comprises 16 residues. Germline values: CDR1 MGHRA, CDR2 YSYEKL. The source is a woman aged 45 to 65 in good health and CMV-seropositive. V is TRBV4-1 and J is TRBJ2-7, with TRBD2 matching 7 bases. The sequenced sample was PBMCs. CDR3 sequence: CASSQGVGGATYEQYF. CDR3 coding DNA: TGCGCCAGCAGCCAAGGGGTGGGAGGGGCCACGTACGAGCAGTACTTC.